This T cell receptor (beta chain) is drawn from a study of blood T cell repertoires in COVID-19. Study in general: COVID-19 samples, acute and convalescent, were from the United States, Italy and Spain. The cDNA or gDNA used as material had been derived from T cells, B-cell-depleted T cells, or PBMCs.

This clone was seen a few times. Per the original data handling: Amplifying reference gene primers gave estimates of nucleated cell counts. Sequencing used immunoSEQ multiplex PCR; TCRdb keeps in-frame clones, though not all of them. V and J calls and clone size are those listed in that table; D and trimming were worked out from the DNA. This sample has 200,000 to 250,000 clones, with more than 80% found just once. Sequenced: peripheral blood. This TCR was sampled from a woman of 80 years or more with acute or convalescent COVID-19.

CDR3 bases: TGTGCCAGCAGTTACTTCCGGGACAGGGGGCAAGATACGCAGTATTTT. It yields the protein CASSYFRDRGQDTQYF. This chain connects TRBV6-2 or TRBV6-3 to TRBJ2-3, with TRBD1 matching over 12 bases. CDR3 length equals 16 residues. Germline CDR1 and CDR2: MNHEY and SVGEGT. V was pared by 1 base and J by 5 bases, with 4 bases of the junction left unmatched.